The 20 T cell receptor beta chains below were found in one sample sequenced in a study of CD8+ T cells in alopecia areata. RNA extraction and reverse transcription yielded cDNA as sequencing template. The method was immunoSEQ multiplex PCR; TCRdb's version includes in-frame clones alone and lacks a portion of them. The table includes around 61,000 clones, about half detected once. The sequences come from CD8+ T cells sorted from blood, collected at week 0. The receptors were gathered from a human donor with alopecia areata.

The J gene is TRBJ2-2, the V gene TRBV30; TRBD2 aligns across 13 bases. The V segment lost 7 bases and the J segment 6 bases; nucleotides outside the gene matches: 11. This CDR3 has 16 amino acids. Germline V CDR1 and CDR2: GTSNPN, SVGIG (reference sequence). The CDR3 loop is CASSKGLAGVPGELFF. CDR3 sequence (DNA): TGTGCCTCCTCGAAAGGACTAGCGGGAGTCCCCGGGGAGCTGTTTTTT.

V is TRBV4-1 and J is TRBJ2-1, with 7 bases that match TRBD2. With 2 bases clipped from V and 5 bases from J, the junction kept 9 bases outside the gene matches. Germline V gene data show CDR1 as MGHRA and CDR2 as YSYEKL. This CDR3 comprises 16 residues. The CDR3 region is CASSQLGLAANNEQFF. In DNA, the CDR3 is TGCGCCAGCAGCCAATTAGGCCTAGCGGCGAACAATGAGCAGTTCTTC.

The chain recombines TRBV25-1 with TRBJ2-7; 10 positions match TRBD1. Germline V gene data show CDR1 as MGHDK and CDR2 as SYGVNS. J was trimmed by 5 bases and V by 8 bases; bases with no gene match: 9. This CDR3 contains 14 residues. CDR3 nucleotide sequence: TGTGCCAGCGGATTCCGGACAGGGGGGAACGAGCAGTACTTC. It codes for CASGFRTGGNEQYF.

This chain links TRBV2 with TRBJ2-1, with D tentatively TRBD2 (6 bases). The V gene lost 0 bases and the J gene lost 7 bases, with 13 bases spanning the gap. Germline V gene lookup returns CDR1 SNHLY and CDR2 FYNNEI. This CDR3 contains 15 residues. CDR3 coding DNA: TGTGCCAGCAGTGAAGCCTCCGGGACTGATAATGAGCAGTTCTTC. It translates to CASSEASGTDNEQFF.

CDR3 nucleotide sequence: TGCAGCGTTGAAGACCCAACTAGCGGGAGCTATGAGCAGTTCTTC. Translation: CSVEDPTSGSYEQFF. The chain links TRBV29-1 to TRBJ2-1; 11 bases are a match to TRBD2. V shed 0 bases and J 8 bases; nucleotides not matched to a gene: 6. The CDR3 loop spans 15 amino acids. CDR1 is SQVTM, CDR2 ANQGSEA, per germline.

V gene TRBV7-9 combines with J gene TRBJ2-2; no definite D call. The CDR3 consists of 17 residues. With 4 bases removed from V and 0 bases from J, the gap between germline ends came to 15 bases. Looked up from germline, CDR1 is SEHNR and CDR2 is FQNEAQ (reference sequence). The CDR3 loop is CASSSRLASANTGELFF. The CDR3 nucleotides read TGTGCCAGCAGCTCACGTCTGGCAAGCGCGAACACCGGGGAGCTGTTTTTT. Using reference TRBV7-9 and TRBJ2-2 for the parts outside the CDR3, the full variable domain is DTGVSQNPRHKITKRGQNVTFRCDPISEHNRLYWYRQTLGQGPEFLTYFQNEAQLEKSRLLSDRFSAERPKGSFSTLEIQRTEQGDSAMYLCASSSRLASANTGELFFGEGSRLTVL.

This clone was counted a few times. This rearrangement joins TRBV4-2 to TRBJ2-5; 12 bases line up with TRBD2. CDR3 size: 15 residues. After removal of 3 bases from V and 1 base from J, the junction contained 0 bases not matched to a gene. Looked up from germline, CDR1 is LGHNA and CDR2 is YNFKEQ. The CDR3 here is CASSQTSGSQETQYF. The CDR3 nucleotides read TGTGCCAGCAGCCAGACTAGCGGGAGCCAAGAGACCCAGTACTTC.

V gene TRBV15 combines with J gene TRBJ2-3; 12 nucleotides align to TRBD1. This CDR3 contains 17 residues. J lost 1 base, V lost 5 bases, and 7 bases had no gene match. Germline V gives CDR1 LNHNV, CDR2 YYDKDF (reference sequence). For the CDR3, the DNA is TGTGCCACCAGCGGCCCCCGGGACAGGGGGCGCACAGATACGCAGTATTTT. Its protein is CATSGPRDRGRTDTQYF.

The CDR3 DNA follows: TGCAGCGTTGTGGCGGGGGGCGAGGGTGGCTACACCTTC. This sequence encodes CSVVAGGEGGYTF. V and J are TRBV29-1 and TRBJ1-2; tentatively, D is TRBD1 (6 bases). Germline V lookup: CDR1 SQVTM, CDR2 ANQGSEA. CDR3 length: 13 residues. V lost 4 bases, J lost 7 bases, and 16 bases lay in between.

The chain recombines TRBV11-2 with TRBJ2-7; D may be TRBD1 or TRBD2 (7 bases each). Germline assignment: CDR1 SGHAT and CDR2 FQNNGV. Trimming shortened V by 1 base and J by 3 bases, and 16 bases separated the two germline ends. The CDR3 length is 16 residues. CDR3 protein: CASSLGAGDSLYEQYF. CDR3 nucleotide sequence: TGTGCCAGCAGCTTAGGGGCGGGGGACAGCCTCTACGAGCAGTACTTC.

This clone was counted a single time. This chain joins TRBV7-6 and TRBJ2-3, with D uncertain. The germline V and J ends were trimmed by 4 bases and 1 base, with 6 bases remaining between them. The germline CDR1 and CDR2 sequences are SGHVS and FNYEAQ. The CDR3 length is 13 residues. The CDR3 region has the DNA TGTGCCAGCAGCTCACCAGGCACAGATACGCAGTATTTT. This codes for CASSSPGTDTQYF.

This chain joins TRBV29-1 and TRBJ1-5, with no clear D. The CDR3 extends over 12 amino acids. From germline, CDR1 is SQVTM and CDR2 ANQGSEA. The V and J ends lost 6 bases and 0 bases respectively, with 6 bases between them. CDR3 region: CSVADSNQPQHF. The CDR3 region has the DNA TGCAGCGTAGCGGATAGCAATCAGCCCCAGCATTTT.

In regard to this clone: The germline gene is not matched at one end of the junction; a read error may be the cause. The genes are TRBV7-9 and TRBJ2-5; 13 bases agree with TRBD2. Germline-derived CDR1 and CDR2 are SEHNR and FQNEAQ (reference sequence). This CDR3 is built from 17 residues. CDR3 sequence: CASSTRTSGSPRETQYF. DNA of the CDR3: TGTGCCAGCAGCACCCGGACTAGCGGGAGCCCCAGGGAGACTCAGTACTTC.

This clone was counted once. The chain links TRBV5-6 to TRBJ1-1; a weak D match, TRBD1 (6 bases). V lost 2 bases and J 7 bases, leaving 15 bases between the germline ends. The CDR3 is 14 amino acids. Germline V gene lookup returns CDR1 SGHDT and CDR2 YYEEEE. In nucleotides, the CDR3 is TGTGCCAGCAGCTTCCCCGGGCAGGGGCGTGAAGCTTTCTTT. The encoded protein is CASSFPGQGREAFF. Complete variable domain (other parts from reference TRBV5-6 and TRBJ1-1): DAGVTQSPTHLIKTRGQQVTLRCSPKSGHDTVSWYQQALGQGPQFIFQYYEEEERQRGNFPDRFSGHQFPNYSSELNVNALLLGDSALYLCASSFPGQGREAFFGQGTRLTVV.

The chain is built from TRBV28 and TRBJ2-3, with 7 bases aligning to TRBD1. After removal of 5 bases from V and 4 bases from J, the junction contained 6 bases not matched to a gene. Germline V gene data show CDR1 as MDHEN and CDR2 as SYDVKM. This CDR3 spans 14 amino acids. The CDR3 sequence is CASSDGQDADTQYF. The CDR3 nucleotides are TGTGCCAGCAGTGACGGACAGGACGCAGATACGCAGTATTTT. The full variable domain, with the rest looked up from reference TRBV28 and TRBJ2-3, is DVKVTQSSRYLVKRTGEKVFLECVQDMDHENMFWYRQDPGLGLRLIYFSYDVKMKEKGDIPEGYSVSREKKERFSLILESASTNQTSMYLCASSDGQDADTQYFGPGTRLTVL.

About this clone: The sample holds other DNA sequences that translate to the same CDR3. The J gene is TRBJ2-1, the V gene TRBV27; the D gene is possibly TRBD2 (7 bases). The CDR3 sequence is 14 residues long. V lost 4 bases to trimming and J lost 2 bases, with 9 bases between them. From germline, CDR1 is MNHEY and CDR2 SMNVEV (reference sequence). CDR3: CASSWGGPYNEQFF. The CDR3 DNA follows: TGTGCCAGCAGTTGGGGGGGCCCCTACAATGAGCAGTTCTTC.

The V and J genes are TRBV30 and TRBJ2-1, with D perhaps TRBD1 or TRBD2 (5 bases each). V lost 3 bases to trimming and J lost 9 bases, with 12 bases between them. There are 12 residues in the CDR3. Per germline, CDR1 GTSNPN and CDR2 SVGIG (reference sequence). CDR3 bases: TGTGCCTGGAGCGCTACGGGACGTGAGCAGTTCTTC. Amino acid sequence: CAWSATGREQFF.

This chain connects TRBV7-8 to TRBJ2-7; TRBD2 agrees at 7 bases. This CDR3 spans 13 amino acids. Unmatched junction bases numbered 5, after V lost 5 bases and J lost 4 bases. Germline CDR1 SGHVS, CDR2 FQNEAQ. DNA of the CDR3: TGTGCCAGCAGCCCAGCGGGACTGTACGAGCAGTACTTC. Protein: CASSPAGLYEQYF.

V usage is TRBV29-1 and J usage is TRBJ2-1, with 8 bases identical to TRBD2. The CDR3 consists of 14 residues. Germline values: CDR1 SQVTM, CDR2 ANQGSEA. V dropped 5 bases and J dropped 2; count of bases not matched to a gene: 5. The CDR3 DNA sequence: TGCAGCGTTATTTCGGGACTAGCCTACAATGAGCAGTTCTTC. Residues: CSVISGLAYNEQFF.

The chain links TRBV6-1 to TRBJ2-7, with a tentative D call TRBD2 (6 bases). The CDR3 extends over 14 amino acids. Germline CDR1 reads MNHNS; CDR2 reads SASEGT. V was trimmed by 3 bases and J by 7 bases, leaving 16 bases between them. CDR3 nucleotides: TGTGCCAGCAGTGACCCCTCATTTGGAGGGGAGCAGTACTTC. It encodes CASSDPSFGGEQYF.